This TCR beta chain was identified during a study of cytomegalovirus exposure and HLA in healthy donors. The PCR made use of 60 Vbeta and 13 Jbeta primers. Libraries were prepared by immunoSEQ multiplex PCR; TCRdb keeps only in-frame clonotypes and omits some of them. The top ten hold roughly 2.1% of the sample, which has around 180,000 clones, 81% seen once. CDR3 length equals 16 residues. V dropped 5 bases and J dropped 2; count of bases not matched to a gene: 12. CDR1 is SEHNR and CDR2 is FQNEAQ in the germline V gene (reference sequence). Despite likely unrecorded immune exposures, the donors were nominally healthy at the time of sampling.

V and J are TRBV7-9 and TRBJ2-7, with 7 bases aligning to TRBD1. The clonotype comes from a woman aged 18-29 years in good health and CMV-seropositive. The sequencing sample was made of PBMCs. DNA of the CDR3: TGTGCCAGCAGCCCGCGAGCCCCGGGACAGCCCTACGAGCAGTACTTC. Amino acids: CASSPRAPGQPYEQYF.